The present entry profiles one T cell receptor (beta chain) with its context. This clone was recorded a few times. Its cognate antigen has yet to be identified. No base quality values were provided; no much bigger clone lies one nucleotide off. The sample belongs to a study of PD-L1 blockade in urothelial cancer (dated by TCRdb to the late 2010s). Notes on the research overall: All patients started therapy around 2014 and received atezolizumab 1,200 mg intravenously every 3 weeks. An ECOG performance status of 0 or 1 was recorded for the patients, and 0 to 3 prior chemotherapy regimens had been received by the patients. Blood samples gave median yields of around 150,000 T cells and tens of thousands of unique TCRs, along with a median clonality of about 0.084. Blood samples were analyzed at 3 weeks after treatment start (second dose) and at 6 weeks after treatment start. The study, an exploratory multi-omic analysis, examined somatic, immune and clinical correlates of response to PD-L1 blockade with atezolizumab in urothelial cancer. Pretreatment tumor samples and matched peripheral blood, collected serially before and after atezolizumab treatment, underwent TCR sequencing. Durable clinical benefit meant progression-free survival longer than 6 months, and TCR features were also tested against progression-free and overall survival. Roughly 10 patients reached durable clinical benefit, while 20 or so patients did not. Twenty-five of 29 patients were males with bladder-origin urothelial cancer, and about 65% of the 29 reported a prior smoking history. In the same patients, pretreatment tumors underwent whole exome sequencing and RNA sequencing in addition to TCR sequencing. Over 28 patients had pretreatment blood TCR-seq, about 25 had at least one posttreatment blood collection, and about 25 had tumor TCR-seq. The paper's findings and limits, for the study overall: Improved progression-free and overall survival was found to be associated with pretreatment peripheral blood TCR clonality below the median. At 3 weeks after the start of treatment, tumor-associated TCR clones in peripheral blood had expanded more in patients with durable benefit (n ≈ 23, p = 0.022). Small sample size (n ≈ 27) and many exploratory analyses mean the results are intended to be hypothesis-generating.

Per the publication, the time point label means: pretreatment peripheral blood. The cohort included 25 to 30 patients with locally advanced or metastatic urothelial carcinoma who were treated at Memorial Sloan Kettering on a trial protocol. Peripheral blood mononuclear cells were collected pretreatment and during treatment, with between 1 and 8 total time points per patient. The Qiagen DNeasy Blood extraction kit was used to purify genomic DNA from total PBMCs and from tumor samples. PBMCs were collected pretreatment and during treatment, and were isolated and stored as previously described. The germline V gene sets CDR1 to KGHSH and CDR2 to LQKENI. V has 3 bases trimmed and J has 5 bases trimmed; junction bases matching no gene number 6. CDR3 length: 15 amino acids, cysteine to phenylalanine. Only the CDR3 region is kept as DNA, spanning 45 bases read in frame from base 1. Each PCR received spiked-in synthetic TCR analog templates so that absolute template abundance could be estimated from read counts. TCRbeta CDR3 regions were amplified from genomic DNA with bias-controlled V and J gene primers using the immunoSEQ assay. Sequencing of rearranged TCRbeta segments was done at approximately 20X coverage. The authors' pipeline ran thus. Clustering was used to correct sequencing errors, and CDR3s were annotated against IMGT so that V, D and J genes could be assigned. Downstream analyses used only productive TCRbeta rearrangements and left out out-of-frame or stop-codon sequences. To compute clonality, Shannon entropy was normalized by the log of the number of unique productive sequences and then subtracted from one. Clones differing between time points or between blood and tumor were identified by Fisher's exact test with Benjamini-Hochberg correction at adjusted p below 0.01. TCRdb re-hosts the immuneACCESS table, in-frame sequences only. Its copies lack some clones; in the studies checked, an unresolved V gene accounts for under half of them, and the cause for the rest is not known. V and J calls and clone size are copied from that table; D and trimming were computed from the DNA. The sample includes more than 50,000 clones, with about 76% observed a single time. The ten largest clones add up to under 3.5% of the sample.

Recombination linked TRBV18 to TRBJ2-2; 7 central bases correspond to TRBD1. The sample here was PBMCs, taken around atezolizumab (anti-PD-L1) treatment. The source is a man between 70 and 80 years old with urothelial cancer. In nucleotide form, the sequence is TGTGCCAGCTCACCTCTGACAGGGACGACCGGGGAGCTGTTTTTT. Its protein is CASSPLTGTTGELFF.